The rows below give T cell receptor beta chains drawn from one sample of a study of blood T cells in healthy people across ages. Each CDR3 protein gets one entry after TCRdb re-called the 5' RACE reads with MiXCR. This sample has 660,000 or so distinct CDR3 sequences, with roughly 50% found just once. Sequenced material: blood. The receptors were gathered from a man in his sixties in good health. The CDR3 runs from the conserved cysteine through the conserved F or W. The order of the fields is J gene, clone size, D gene, V gene, CDR3 DNA, CDR3 protein. The D gene is left open where the match is weak. Clone size is shown for a subset of rows, as once, few, many or a class of expanded clone.

TRBJ2-5,NA,TRBD1,TRBV20-1,TGCAGTGCTAGGCCAATTCGACAGGGCCAAGAGACCCAGTACTTC,CSARPIRQGQETQYF
TRBJ2-5,NA,TRBD2,TRBV2,TGTGCCAGCAGTCCCCTGCGGGGACTAGCGGGGGTTAAAGAGACCCAGTACTTC,CASSPLRGLAGVKETQYF
TRBJ2-1,few,NA,TRBV20-1,TGCAGTGCCCTGGGGAATGAGCAGTTCTTC,CSALGNEQFF
TRBJ1-5,NA,NA,TRBV2,TGTGCCAGCAGTGAAGCGCTAACACATCAGCCCCAGCATTTT,CASSEALTHQPQHF
TRBJ2-1,NA,TRBD2,TRBV6-2/TRBV6-3,TGTGCCAGCAGTTACCCGCGGGGGGGCTCCTACAATGAGCAGTTCTTC,CASSYPRGGSYNEQFF
TRBJ2-3,NA,NA,TRBV12-3/TRBV12-4,TGTGCCAGCACGAGGTACCCAGATACGCAGTATTTT,CASTRYPDTQYF
TRBJ2-7,NA,NA,TRBV5-1,TGCGCCAGCAGCTTGTCAACAGGCCAACGGTACGAGCAGTACTTC,CASSLSTGQRYEQYF
TRBJ2-7,NA,TRBD1,TRBV7-9,TGTGCCAGCAGCTTCCGGGACAGCCTCTCCTACGAGCAGTACTTC,CASSFRDSLSYEQYF
TRBJ2-7,few,NA,TRBV4-2,TGTGCCAGCAGCCTAGATGCTCAGTCCTACGAGCAGTACTTC,CASSLDAQSYEQYF
TRBJ1-6,NA,TRBD1,TRBV10-3,TGTGCCATCAGTGAGTCGGCGACAGGGTTAAATTCACCCCTCCACTTT,CAISESATGLNSPLHF
TRBJ2-4,NA,NA,TRBV20-1,TGCAGTGCTAGAGCCTCATTAGCCAAAAACATTCAGTACTTC,CSARASLAKNIQYF
TRBJ2-1,NA,NA,TRBV20-1,TGCAGTGCTAGTGTTCGCGACAATGGGCAGTTCTTC,CSASVRDNGQFF
TRBJ1-5,NA,TRBD1,TRBV10-2,TGCGCCAGCAGGCTGGGACAGGGGATCGATCAGCCCCAGCATTTT,CASRLGQGIDQPQHF
TRBJ2-5,once,NA,TRBV27,TGTGCCAACAGAATAAGCGAAAGGGAGACCCAGTACTTC,CANRISERETQYF
TRBJ1-2,NA,TRBD1,TRBV20-1,TGCAGTGCCCGGACAGGGGAAACCTATGGCTACACCTTC,CSARTGETYGYTF
TRBJ1-2,few,NA,TRBV29-1,TGCAGCGTTTTCTTGGACTATGGCTACACCTTC,CSVFLDYGYTF
TRBJ2-2,NA,NA,TRBV20-1,TGCAGTGCTAGAGGAAAGGACATATACACCGGGGAGCTGTTTTTT,CSARGKDIYTGELFF
TRBJ2-3,NA,NA,TRBV5-1,TGCGCCAGCAGCTTGGGGGCGAGCACTAGCACAGATACGCAGTATTTT,CASSLGASTSTDTQYF
TRBJ2-1,NA,NA,TRBV6-1,TGTGCCAGCAGTGGCCGAGGGGGAGGCGGAGGCAATGAGCAGTTCTTC,CASSGRGGGGGNEQFF
TRBJ2-7,NA,TRBD1,TRBV6-5,TGTGCCAGCAGCGAACGGACAGGGGGCCCCTACGAGCAGTACTTC,CASSERTGGPYEQYF
TRBJ1-6,NA,NA,TRBV7-2,TGTGCCAGCAGCATCATACCTAACAGTAATTCACCCCTCCACTTT,CASSIIPNSNSPLHF
TRBJ1-5,once,NA,TRBV7-2,TGTACCAGCAGCTTAGCGGACGGGAGGGGTCAGCCCCAGCATTTT,CTSSLADGRGQPQHF
TRBJ2-7,NA,TRBD2,TRBV5-1,TGCGCCAGCAGCTTGGACAGCGGGGGTAACGTGTACGAGCAGTACTTC,CASSLDSGGNVYEQYF
TRBJ2-3,NA,TRBD1,TRBV6-1,TGTGCCAGCTGCCGGGACAGGCTTCCCGGGGGCACAGATACGCAGTATTTT,CASCRDRLPGGTDTQYF
TRBJ2-5,NA,TRBD2,TRBV20-1,TGCAGTGCTCATTTTAGCGGGGGGTCCCAAGAGACCCAGTACTTC,CSAHFSGGSQETQYF
TRBJ2-2,NA,NA,TRBV6-5,TGTGCCAGCAGTTACTCGCCAGGGTCGAGCACCGGGGAGCTGTTTTTT,CASSYSPGSSTGELFF
TRBJ1-1,NA,TRBD1,TRBV6-2/TRBV6-3,TGTGCCAGCAGTCCCGGGGCGGCAGGGGGAAACACTGAAGCTTTCTTT,CASSPGAAGGNTEAFF
TRBJ2-7,NA,TRBD2,TRBV5-5,TGTGCCAGCAGCCCCCAAGCGGGGGATCGGGACGAGCAGTACTTC,CASSPQAGDRDEQYF
TRBJ2-5,NA,TRBD2,TRBV9,TGTGCCAGCAGCGTTGGAAGCGGGGGGACTCCAGAGACCCAGTACTTC,CASSVGSGGTPETQYF
TRBJ1-2,NA,NA,TRBV20-1,TGCAGTGCTAGTACAGGGCTTGTGGGTGGCTACACCTTC,CSASTGLVGGYTF
TRBJ1-2,NA,NA,TRBV6-2/TRBV6-3,TGTGCCAGCAGAGGCACGCCGCGGGGCTACACCTTC,CASRGTPRGYTF
TRBJ1-2,NA,NA,TRBV20-1,TGCAGTGCTAGACCCGGCACCTATGGCTACACCTTC,CSARPGTYGYTF
TRBJ2-1,NA,NA,TRBV20-1,TGCAGTGCCACTAGGACGGTTCCAAGCAATGAGCAGTTCTTC,CSATRTVPSNEQFF
TRBJ2-5,NA,NA,TRBV2,TGTGCCAGTAAAGTGGAGACCCAGTACTTC,CASKVETQYF
TRBJ2-7,NA,NA,TRBV5-1,TGCGCCTGCAGTCCTGGCACCTACGAGCAGTACTTC,CACSPGTYEQYF
TRBJ2-7,NA,NA,TRBV20-1,TGCAGTGCTAGGCAAACAGGGACCCCACTCTACGAGCAGTACTTC,CSARQTGTPLYEQYF
TRBJ1-6,NA,NA,TRBV6-5,TGTGCCAGCAGCCAACGCGGGGGCGTTTTTACTTCACCCCTCCACTTT,CASSQRGGVFTSPLHF
TRBJ2-3,NA,NA,TRBV3-1,TGTACCAGCAGCCAAGATGGGACGCAGTATTTT,CTSSQDGTQYF
TRBJ2-7,once,TRBD1,TRBV20-1,TGCAGTGCTACCGACAGGGCCATGTACGAGCAGTACTTC,CSATDRAMYEQYF
TRBJ2-4,NA,NA,TRBV25-1,TGTGCCAGCAGTGATCCTACGACACGGGGCAAAAACATTCAGTACTTC,CASSDPTTRGKNIQYF
TRBJ1-5,once,TRBD1,TRBV28,TGTGCCAGCAGTCCGGACAGGGGTCGATTCAATCAGCCCCAGCATTTT,CASSPDRGRFNQPQHF
TRBJ2-5,few,NA,TRBV28,TGTGCCAGCAGTTTGGGGGAAGGGGCCCAGTACTTC,CASSLGEGAQYF
TRBJ2-1,few,TRBD1,TRBV5-1,TGCGCCAGCAGCTTGGAAGGACAGGGGATTGGTGGGCAGTTCTTC,CASSLEGQGIGGQFF
TRBJ2-3,NA,NA,TRBV6-1,TGTGCCAGCAGGGGACTCGCTCTGGGAACAGATACGCAGTATTTT,CASRGLALGTDTQYF
TRBJ1-6,NA,TRBD1,TRBV9,TGTGCCAGCAGCGAGACAGGGGTTTCACCCCTCCACTTT,CASSETGVSPLHF
TRBJ2-5,NA,TRBD1,TRBV28,TGTGCCAGCAGCAAAACTGGACAGGGTACAGAGACCCAGTACTTC,CASSKTGQGTETQYF
TRBJ1-1,NA,NA,TRBV4-1,TGCGCCAGCAGCCAAGTTCGGGGGGTTAACACTGAAGCTTTCTTT,CASSQVRGVNTEAFF
TRBJ2-3,NA,TRBD2,TRBV6-4,TGTGCCAGCAGACGAACTAGCGCAGATACGCAGTATTTT,CASRRTSADTQYF
TRBJ2-5,NA,TRBD1,TRBV25-1,TGTGCCAGCAGTGAATGGGGGGACAGGGGGGAGACCCAGTACTTC,CASSEWGDRGETQYF
TRBJ1-1,NA,TRBD1,TRBV25-1,TGTGCCAGCACCCAGGGGGCGAGCACTGAAGCTTTCTTT,CASTQGASTEAFF
TRBJ2-3,NA,NA,TRBV11-2,TGTGCCAGCAGCTTGTCTACCGGGGATACGCAGTATTTT,CASSLSTGDTQYF
TRBJ2-7,few,NA,TRBV7-9,TGTGCCAGCAGCTGGGGCCGGAGGGACTTCTACGAGCAGTACTTC,CASSWGRRDFYEQYF
TRBJ2-7,NA,TRBD1,TRBV6-1,TGTGCCAGCAGTATACAGGGGTTGGATGAGCAGTACTTC,CASSIQGLDEQYF
TRBJ2-7,NA,NA,TRBV20-1,TGCAGTGCGATTCCCGGGACGGCCACCTGCGAGCAGTACTTC,CSAIPGTATCEQYF
TRBJ1-5,few,NA,TRBV19,TGTGCCAGTAGTATGGTCCAGGAGTATCAGCCCCAGCATTTT,CASSMVQEYQPQHF
TRBJ2-5,few,NA,TRBV29-1,TGCAGCGTTGAATTGGGGGGTACCCAAGAGACCCAGTACTTC,CSVELGGTQETQYF
TRBJ1-2,NA,NA,TRBV20-1,TGCAGTGCTGGGGAGACCGGTACATATGGCTACACCTTC,CSAGETGTYGYTF
TRBJ1-5,NA,NA,TRBV3-1,TGTGCCAGCAGCCCCTCCATAAATGGCAATCAGCCCCAGCATTTT,CASSPSINGNQPQHF
TRBJ2-5,NA,NA,TRBV21-1,TGTGCCAGCAGGGGTCCTAGGCAAGAGACCCAGTACTTC,CASRGPRQETQYF